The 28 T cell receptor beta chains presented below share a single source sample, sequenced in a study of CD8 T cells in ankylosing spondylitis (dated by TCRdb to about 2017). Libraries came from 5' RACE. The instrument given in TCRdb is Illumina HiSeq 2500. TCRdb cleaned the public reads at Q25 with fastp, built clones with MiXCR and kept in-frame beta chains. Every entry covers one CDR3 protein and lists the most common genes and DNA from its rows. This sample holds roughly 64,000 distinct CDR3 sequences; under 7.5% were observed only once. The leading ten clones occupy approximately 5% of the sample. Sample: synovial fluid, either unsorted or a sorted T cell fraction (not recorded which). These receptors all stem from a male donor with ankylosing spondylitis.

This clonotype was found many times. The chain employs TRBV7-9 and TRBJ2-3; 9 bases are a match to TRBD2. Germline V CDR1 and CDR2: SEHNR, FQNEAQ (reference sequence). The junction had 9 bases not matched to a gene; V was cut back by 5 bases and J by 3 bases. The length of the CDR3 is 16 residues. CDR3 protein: CASSRVSGSGTDTQYF. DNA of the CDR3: TGTGCCAGCAGCCGAGTTAGCGGGAGCGGGACAGATACGCAGTATTTT.

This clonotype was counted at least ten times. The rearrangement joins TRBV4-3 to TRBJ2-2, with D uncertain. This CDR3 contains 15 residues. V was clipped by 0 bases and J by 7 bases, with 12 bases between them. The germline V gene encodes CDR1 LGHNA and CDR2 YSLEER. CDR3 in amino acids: CASSQDPSAFGELFF. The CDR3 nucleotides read TGCGCCAGCAGCCAAGATCCCTCCGCCTTCGGGGAGCTGTTTTTT.

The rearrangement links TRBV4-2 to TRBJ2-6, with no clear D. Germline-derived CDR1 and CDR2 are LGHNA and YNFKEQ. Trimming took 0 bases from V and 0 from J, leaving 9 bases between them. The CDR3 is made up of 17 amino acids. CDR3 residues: CASSQEDSRSGANVLTF. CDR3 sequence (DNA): TGTGCCAGCAGCCAAGAAGATTCACGCTCTGGGGCCAACGTCCTGACTTTC.

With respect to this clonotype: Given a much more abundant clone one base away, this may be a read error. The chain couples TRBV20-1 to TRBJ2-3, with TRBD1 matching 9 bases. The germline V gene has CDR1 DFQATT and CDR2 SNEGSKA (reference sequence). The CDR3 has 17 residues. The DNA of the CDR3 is TGCTGTGCAACCGACAGGGGGGGTCCTATTAGCACAGATACGCAGTATTTT. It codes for CCATDRGGPISTDTQYF.

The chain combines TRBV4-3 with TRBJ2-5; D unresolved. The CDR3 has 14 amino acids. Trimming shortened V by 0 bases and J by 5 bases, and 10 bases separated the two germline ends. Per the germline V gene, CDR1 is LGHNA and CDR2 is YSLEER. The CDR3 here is CASSQDLGAETQYF. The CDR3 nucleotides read TGCGCCAGCAGCCAAGATTTGGGCGCGGAGACCCAGTACTTC.

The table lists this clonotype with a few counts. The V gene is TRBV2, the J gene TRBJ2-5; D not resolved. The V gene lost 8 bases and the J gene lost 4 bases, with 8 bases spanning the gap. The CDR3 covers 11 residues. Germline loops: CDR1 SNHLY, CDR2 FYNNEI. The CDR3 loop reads CASRRIETQYF. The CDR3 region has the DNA TGTGCCAGCCGTCGTATAGAGACCCAGTACTTC.

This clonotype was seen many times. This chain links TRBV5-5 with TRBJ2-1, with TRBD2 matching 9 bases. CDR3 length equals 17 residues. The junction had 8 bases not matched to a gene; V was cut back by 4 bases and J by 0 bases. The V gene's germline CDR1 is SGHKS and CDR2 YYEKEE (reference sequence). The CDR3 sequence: CASSESGGPSSYNEQFF. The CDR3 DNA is TGTGCCAGCAGCGAGAGCGGGGGGCCTAGCTCCTACAATGAGCAGTTCTTC.

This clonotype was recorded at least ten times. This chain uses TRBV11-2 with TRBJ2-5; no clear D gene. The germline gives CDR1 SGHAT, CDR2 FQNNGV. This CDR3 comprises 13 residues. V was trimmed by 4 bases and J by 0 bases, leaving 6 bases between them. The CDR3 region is CASSYPNQETQYF. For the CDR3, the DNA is TGTGCCAGCAGCTACCCGAACCAAGAGACCCAGTACTTC.

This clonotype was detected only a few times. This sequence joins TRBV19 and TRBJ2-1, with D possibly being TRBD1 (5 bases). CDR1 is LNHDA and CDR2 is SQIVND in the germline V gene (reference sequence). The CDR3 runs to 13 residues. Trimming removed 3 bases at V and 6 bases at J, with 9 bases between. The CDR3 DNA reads TGTGCCAGTAGTATCCAGGGTGTCAATGAGCAGTTCTTC. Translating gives CASSIQGVNEQFF.

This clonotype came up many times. CDR3 in DNA: TGTGCCAGCAGCTTACGTAGCGGGCCTTACAATGAGCAGTTCTTC. Amino acid sequence: CASSLRSGPYNEQFF. The V gene is TRBV12-3 or TRBV12-4, the J gene TRBJ2-1, with 7 nucleotides matching TRBD2. J gave up 4 bases and V 6 bases, and 9 bases lay outside the gene matches. The CDR3 sequence is 15 residues long.

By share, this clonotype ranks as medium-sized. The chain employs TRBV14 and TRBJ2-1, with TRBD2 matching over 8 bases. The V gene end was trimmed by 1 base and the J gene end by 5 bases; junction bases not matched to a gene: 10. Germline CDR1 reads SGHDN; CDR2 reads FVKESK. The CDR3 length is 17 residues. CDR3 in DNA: TGTGCCAGCAGCCAAGTTTCGGGGACTAGTGGGCACAATGAGCAGTTCTTC. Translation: CASSQVSGTSGHNEQFF.

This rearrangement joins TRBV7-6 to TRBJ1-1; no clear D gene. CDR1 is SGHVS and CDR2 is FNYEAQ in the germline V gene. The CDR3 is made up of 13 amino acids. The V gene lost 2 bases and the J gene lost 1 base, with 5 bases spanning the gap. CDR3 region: CASSLSKNTEAFF. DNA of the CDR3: TGTGCCAGCAGCTTATCAAAGAACACTGAAGCTTTCTTT.

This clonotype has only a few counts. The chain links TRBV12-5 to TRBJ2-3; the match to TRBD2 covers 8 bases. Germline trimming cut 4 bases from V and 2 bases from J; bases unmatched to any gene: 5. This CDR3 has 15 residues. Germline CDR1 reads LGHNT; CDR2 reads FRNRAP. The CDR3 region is CASGSGLEYTDTQYF. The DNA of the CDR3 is TGTGCTAGTGGTTCGGGACTAGAATACACAGATACGCAGTATTTT.

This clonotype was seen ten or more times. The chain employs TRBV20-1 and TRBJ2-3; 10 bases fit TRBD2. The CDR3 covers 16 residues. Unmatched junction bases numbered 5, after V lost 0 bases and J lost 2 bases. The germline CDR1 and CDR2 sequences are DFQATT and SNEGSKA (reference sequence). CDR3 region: CSARDPLAGLTDTQYF. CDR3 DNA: TGCAGTGCTAGAGATCCACTAGCGGGACTCACAGATACGCAGTATTTT.

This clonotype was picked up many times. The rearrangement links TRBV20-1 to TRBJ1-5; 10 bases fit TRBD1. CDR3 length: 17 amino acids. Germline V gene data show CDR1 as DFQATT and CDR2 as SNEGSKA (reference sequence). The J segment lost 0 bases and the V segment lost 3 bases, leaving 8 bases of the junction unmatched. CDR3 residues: CSASIGTGVGSNQPQHF. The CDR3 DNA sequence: TGCAGTGCTAGCATCGGGACAGGGGTTGGTAGCAATCAGCCCCAGCATTTT.

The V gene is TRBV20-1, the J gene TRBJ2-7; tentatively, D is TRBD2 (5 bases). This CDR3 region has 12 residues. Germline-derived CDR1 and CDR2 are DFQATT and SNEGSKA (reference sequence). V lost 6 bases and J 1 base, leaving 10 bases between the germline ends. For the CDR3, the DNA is TGCAGTGCCGGGGTCCAGTCCTACGAGCAGTACTTC. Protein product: CSAGVQSYEQYF.

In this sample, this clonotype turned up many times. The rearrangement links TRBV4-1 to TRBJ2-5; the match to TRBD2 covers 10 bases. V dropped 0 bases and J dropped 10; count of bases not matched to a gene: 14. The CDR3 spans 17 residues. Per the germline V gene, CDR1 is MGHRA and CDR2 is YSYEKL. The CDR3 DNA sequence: TGCGCCAGCAGCCAAGATAACACAGCGGGAGGGCCGGGTGACCAGTACTTC. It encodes CASSQDNTAGGPGDQYF.

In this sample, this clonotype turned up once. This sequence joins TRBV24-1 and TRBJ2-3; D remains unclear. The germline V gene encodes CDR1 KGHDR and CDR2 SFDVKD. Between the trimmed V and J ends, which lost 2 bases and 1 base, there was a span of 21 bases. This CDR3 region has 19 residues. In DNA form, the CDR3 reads TGTGCCACCAGTGATTCCTTCAGCCGTTCGGCGTCGGGCACAGATACGCAGTATTTT. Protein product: CATSDSFSRSASGTDTQYF.

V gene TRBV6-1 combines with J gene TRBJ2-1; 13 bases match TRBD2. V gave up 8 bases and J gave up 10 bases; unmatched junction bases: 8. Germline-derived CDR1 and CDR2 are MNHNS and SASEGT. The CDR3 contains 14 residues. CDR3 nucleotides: TGTGCCAGCGGAGGGACTAGCGGGATCGGGGAGCAGTTCTTC. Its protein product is CASGGTSGIGEQFF.

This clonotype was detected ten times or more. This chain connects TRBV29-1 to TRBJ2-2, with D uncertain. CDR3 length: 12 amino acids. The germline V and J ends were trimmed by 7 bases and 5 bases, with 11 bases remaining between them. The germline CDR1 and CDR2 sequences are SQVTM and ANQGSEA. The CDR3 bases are TGCAGCGGATGGTCTGGGACCGGGGAGCTGTTTTTT. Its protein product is CSGWSGTGELFF.

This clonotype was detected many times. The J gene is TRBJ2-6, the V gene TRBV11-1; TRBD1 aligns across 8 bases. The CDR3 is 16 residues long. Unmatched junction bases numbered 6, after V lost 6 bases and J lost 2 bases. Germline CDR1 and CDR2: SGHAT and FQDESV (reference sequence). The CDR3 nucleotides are TGTGCCAGCAGTTTGGACAGGGAACCTGGGGCCAACGTCCTGACTTTC. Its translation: CASSLDREPGANVLTF.

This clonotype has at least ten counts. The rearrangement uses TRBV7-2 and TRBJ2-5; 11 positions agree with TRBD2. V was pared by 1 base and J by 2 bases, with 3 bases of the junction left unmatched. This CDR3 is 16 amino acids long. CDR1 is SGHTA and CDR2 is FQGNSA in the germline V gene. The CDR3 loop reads CASSLGTSGSQETQYF. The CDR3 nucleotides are TGTGCCAGCAGCTTAGGCACTAGCGGGAGTCAAGAGACCCAGTACTTC.

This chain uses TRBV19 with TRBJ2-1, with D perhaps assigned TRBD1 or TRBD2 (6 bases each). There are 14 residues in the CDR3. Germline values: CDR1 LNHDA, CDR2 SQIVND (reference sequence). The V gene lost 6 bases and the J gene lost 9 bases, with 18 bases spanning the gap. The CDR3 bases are TGTGCCAGTAGGGGTCTAGCGTGGGGGGCTGAGCAGTTCTTC. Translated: CASRGLAWGAEQFF.

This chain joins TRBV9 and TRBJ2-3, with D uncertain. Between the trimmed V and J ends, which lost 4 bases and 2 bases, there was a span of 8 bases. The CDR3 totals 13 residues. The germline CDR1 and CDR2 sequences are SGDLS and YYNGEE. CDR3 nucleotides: TGTGCCAGCAGCCCGGACCTCACAGATACGCAGTATTTT. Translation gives CASSPDLTDTQYF.

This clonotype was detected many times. The CDR3 coding sequence is TGTGCCAGCAGGGTCGGGGCCAACTATGGCTACACCTTC. As protein: CASRVGANYGYTF. This chain links TRBV2 with TRBJ1-2; a weak D match, TRBD1 (5 bases). The length of the CDR3 is 13 residues. V gave up 6 bases and J gave up 2 bases, with 10 bases separating them. Germline-derived CDR1 and CDR2 are SNHLY and FYNNEI. The full variable domain, with the rest looked up from reference TRBV2 and TRBJ1-2, is EPEVTQTPSHQVTQMGQEVILRCVPISNHLYFYWYRQILGQKVEFLVSFYNNEISEKSEIFDDQFSVERPDGSNFTLKIRSTKLEDSAMYFCASRVGANYGYTFGSGTRLTVV.

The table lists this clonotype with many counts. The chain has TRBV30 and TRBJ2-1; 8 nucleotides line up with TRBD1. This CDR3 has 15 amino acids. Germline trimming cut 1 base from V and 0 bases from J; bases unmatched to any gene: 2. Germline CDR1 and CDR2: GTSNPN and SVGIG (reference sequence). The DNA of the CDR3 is TGTGCCTGGAGTGCTGACAGGGGCTCCTACAATGAGCAGTTCTTC. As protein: CAWSADRGSYNEQFF.

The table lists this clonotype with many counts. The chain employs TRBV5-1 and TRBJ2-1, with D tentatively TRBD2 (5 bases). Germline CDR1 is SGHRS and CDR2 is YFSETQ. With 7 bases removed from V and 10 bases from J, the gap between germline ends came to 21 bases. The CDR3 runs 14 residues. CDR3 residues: CASHPSGPPGEQFF. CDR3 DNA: TGCGCCAGCCATCCAAGCGGACCCCCGGGGGAGCAGTTCTTC.

The CDR3 DNA is TGCGCCAGCAGAGCAGGATCCGGGACCCCCTCCTACGAGCAGTACTTC. Protein sequence: CASRAGSGTPSYEQYF. The chain joins TRBV5-1 to TRBJ2-7, with D perhaps given as TRBD1 or TRBD2 (5 bases each). V was cut by 5 bases and J by 0 bases, with 18 bases left in between. The CDR3 covers 16 residues. Per germline, CDR1 SGHRS and CDR2 YFSETQ. Full variable domain (rest looked up from reference TRBV5-1 and TRBJ2-7): KAGVTQTPRYLIKTRGQQVTLSCSPISGHRSVSWYQQTPGQGLQFLFEYFSETQRNKGNFPGRFSGRQFSNSRSEMNVSTLELGDSALYLCASRAGSGTPSYEQYFGPGTRLTVT.